This entry concerns a single T cell receptor (beta chain). The antigen is unknown. The sample is drawn from a study of T cell repertoires in cytomegalovirus infection. Study background: Peptides in the study included HLA-C-restricted and HLA-B-restricted CMV epitopes. A matching HLA type, together with CMV infection, was signaled by public TCR beta signatures. Study-wide findings and caveats: Cumulated frequencies of public TCR beta families served to identify carriers of CMV plus the relevant HLA. In two of eight donors, the top clonotype was HLA-C-restricted CMV-specific.

TCRdb reprocessed the reads with MiXCR, giving one entry per CDR3 protein. The data hold 640,000 or so distinct CDR3 sequences, with 30% to 40% observed a single time. The source is a human donor in good health (CMV status not recorded). Some clones in this sample may be carry-over from other donors' samples. Material: cultured PBMCs, obtained from culture after CMV antigen stimulation.

CDR3 nucleotides: TGTGCCAGCAGACCTCCAGGGGCCGACGAGCAGTACTTC. This gives the protein CASRPPGADEQYF. V and J are TRBV6-2 or TRBV6-3 and TRBJ2-7, with D perhaps TRBD1 (6 bases). The V gene lost 6 bases and the J gene lost 5 bases, with 14 bases spanning the gap. The length of the CDR3 is 13 residues. Germline V gives CDR1 MNHEY, CDR2 SVGEGT.